A single sample gave rise to the 30 T cell receptor beta chains below, sequenced in a study of T cells in Graves' hyperthyroidism and ophthalmopathy. Template material for amplifying TCR beta CDR3 regions consisted of RNA transcripts. The TCR CDR3 first-round RT-PCR relied on the HTBI primer set. TCRdb passed the multiplex PCR reads through MiXCR, listing each CDR3 protein once. The repertoire has roughly 740,000 distinct CDR3 sequences, around 15% of them found once; the top ten carry around 7.7%. The sequencing sample was made of blood. These receptors all stem from a man aged 18 to 29 with Graves' hyperthyroidism.

The table lists this clonotype with a few counts. The chain recombines TRBV7-9 with TRBJ1-4; no definite D call. Germline CDR1 is SEHNR and CDR2 is FQNEAQ (reference sequence). The CDR3 runs 14 residues. Trimming pared 7 bases from V and 0 bases from J, leaving 9 bases between. As DNA, the CDR3 is TGTGCCAGCACCGAACAAGCAACTAATGAAAAACTGTTTTTT. This sequence encodes CASTEQATNEKLFF. The whole variable domain, remainder taken from reference TRBV7-9 and TRBJ1-4, is DTGVSQNPRHKITKRGQNVTFRCDPISEHNRLYWYRQTLGQGPEFLTYFQNEAQLEKSRLLSDRFSAERPKGSFSTLEIQRTEQGDSAMYLCASTEQATNEKLFFGSGTQLSVL.

This clonotype has a handful of counts. V is TRBV20-1 and J is TRBJ2-5, with 7 positions matching TRBD2. The length of the CDR3 is 14 residues. With 6 bases clipped from V and 0 bases from J, the junction kept 7 bases outside the gene matches. Germline V gene sequence: CDR1 DFQATT, CDR2 SNEGSKA (reference sequence). The CDR3 nucleotides read TGCAGTGCCCCTGGGGGGGGAGACCAAGAGACCCAGTACTTC. It encodes CSAPGGGDQETQYF.

The chain uses TRBV4-1 and TRBJ1-3; D is unclear. The germline CDR1 and CDR2 sequences are MGHRA and YSYEKL. The CDR3 runs 15 residues. V was pared by 6 bases and J by 4 bases, with 16 bases between. Here the CDR3 DNA reads TGCGCCAGCAGATACGGGCCTTCATCAGGAAACACCATATATTTT. Its protein product is CASRYGPSSGNTIYF.

This chain links TRBV29-1 with TRBJ1-6, with TRBD1 matching 7 bases. Germline V CDR1 and CDR2: SQVTM, ANQGSEA. V shed 6 bases and J 7 bases; nucleotides not matched to a gene: 6. The CDR3 runs 13 residues. CDR3 sequence (DNA): TGCAGCGTCCGACAGGGTGAAAATTCACCCCTCCACTTT. Its protein is CSVRQGENSPLHF.

This clonotype occurred a few times. The chain joins TRBV7-9 to TRBJ2-4; 7 bases map to TRBD1. The V gene end was trimmed by 2 bases and the J gene end by 7 bases; junction bases not matched to a gene: 17. Germline lookup yields CDR1 SEHNR and CDR2 FQNEAQ (reference sequence). This CDR3 has 18 amino acids. CDR3 nucleotides: TGTGCCAGCAGCTTAACCCGACAGGGACGGGTTTTTTCGAACATTCAGTACTTC. Protein sequence: CASSLTRQGRVFSNIQYF.

This clonotype was seen many times. V and J are TRBV9 and TRBJ1-2, with unresolved D. Germline-derived CDR1 and CDR2 are SGDLS and YYNGEE. Between the trimmed V and J ends, which lost 4 bases and 8 bases, there was a span of 15 bases. The CDR3 covers 13 residues. CDR3: CASSSPQGYGYTF. The DNA of the CDR3 is TGTGCCAGCAGCTCCCCCCAAGGTTACGGCTACACCTTC. The entire variable domain, with the rest obtained from reference TRBV9 and TRBJ1-2, is as follows: DSGVTQTPKHLITATGQRVTLRCSPRSGDLSVYWYQQSLDQGLQFLIQYYNGEERAKGNILERFSAQQFPDLHSELNLSSLELGDSALYFCASSSPQGYGYTFGSGTRLTVV.

The chain joins TRBV2 to TRBJ1-4; 11 nucleotides match TRBD1. The CDR3 extends over 15 amino acids. With 5 bases clipped from V and 5 bases from J, the junction kept 4 bases outside the gene matches. CDR1 SNHLY and CDR2 FYNNEI come from the germline V gene. DNA of the CDR3: TGTGCCAGCAGTAGAGGGACAGGGGGAAATGAAAAACTGTTTTTT. Residues: CASSRGTGGNEKLFF.

This clonotype was picked up a small number of times. V gene TRBV28 combines with J gene TRBJ2-1, with TRBD2 matching 7 bases. The CDR3 totals 16 residues. V lost 2 bases, J lost 3 bases, and 7 bases stayed unmatched. Germline CDR1 is MDHEN and CDR2 is SYDVKM. CDR3 amino acids: CASSLVGTTLYNEQFF. The CDR3 DNA sequence: TGTGCCAGCAGTTTAGTTGGGACTACTCTCTACAATGAGCAGTTCTTC.

Concerning this clonotype: At one end, the junction sequence differs from germline, possibly due to a read error. The chain couples TRBV29-1 to TRBJ2-7, with D maybe TRBD1 (6 bases). This CDR3 spans 13 amino acids. Germline-derived CDR1 and CDR2 are SQVTM and ANQGSEA. In nucleotides, the CDR3 is TGCAGCGTCGAAGGGGGAGAGGACTACGAGCAGTACTTC. Amino acids: CSVEGGEDYEQYF.

At least ten counts were recorded for this clonotype. The CDR3 sequence is CSVTSRPTSTDTQYF. The CDR3 region has the DNA TGCAGTGTTACGTCTAGACCTACTAGCACAGATACGCAGTATTTT. The chain employs TRBV20-1 and TRBJ2-3; D ambiguous. CDR3 length: 15 residues. V lost 7 bases to trimming and J lost 0 bases, with 17 bases between them. CDR1 and CDR2 (germline): DFQATT, SNEGSKA (reference sequence).

This clonotype has a count of ten or more. The CDR3 coding sequence is TGCAGTGCTAGAGACAGGTACCAAGAGACCCAGTACTTC. As protein: CSARDRYQETQYF. The chain joins TRBV20-1 to TRBJ2-5; the D is unclear. In germline, CDR1 is DFQATT, CDR2 SNEGSKA (reference sequence). This CDR3 spans 13 amino acids. Trimming stripped 0 bases from V and 0 bases from J, with 5 bases between.

This clonotype came up a few times. This sequence joins TRBV20-1 and TRBJ2-7, with no clear D. This CDR3 is built from 15 residues. Deletions cut 1 base from V and 2 bases from J, with 15 bases between. The germline V gene encodes CDR1 DFQATT and CDR2 SNEGSKA (reference sequence). The CDR3 DNA is TGCAGTGCTAGAGGTGACTTGTCACTCCCCTACGAGCAGTACTTC. As protein: CSARGDLSLPYEQYF.

The CDR3 DNA reads as TGTGCCAGCTCACCACTCAACAGGGGCGTCTCCTACAATGAGCAGTTCTTC. Its translation is CASSPLNRGVSYNEQFF. The rearrangement joins TRBV18 to TRBJ2-1, with 7 bases lining up with TRBD1. The CDR3 totals 17 residues. Looked up from germline, CDR1 is KGHSH and CDR2 is LQKENI. Trimming took 1 base from V and 0 from J; bases not matched to a gene: 6.

The V gene is TRBV4-1, the J gene TRBJ2-7, with 7 bases matching TRBD2. CDR1 is MGHRA, CDR2 YSYEKL, per germline. V shed 5 bases, J shed 3 bases, and the junction held 7 bases outside the gene matches. CDR3 length equals 14 residues. The CDR3 nucleotides read TGCGCCAGCAGCTCTCGGACTAGTGGCTACGAGCAGTACTTC. Protein sequence: CASSSRTSGYEQYF.

This clonotype was detected a few times. V gene TRBV28 combines with J gene TRBJ1-6; TRBD1 aligns across 8 bases. The ends lost 6 bases at V and 9 bases at J; junction bases unmatched: 10. Germline assignment: CDR1 MDHEN and CDR2 SYDVKM. The CDR3 totals 15 residues. CDR3 sequence reads: CASRTPDREGSPLHF. The CDR3 DNA reads TGTGCCAGCAGGACTCCGGACAGGGAGGGTTCACCCCTCCACTTT.

This clonotype appeared a few times. The V and J genes are TRBV3-1 and TRBJ2-7, with D hard to call. Per germline, CDR1 LGHDT and CDR2 YNNKEL (reference sequence). V lost 0 bases and J lost 1, with 7 bases in between. CDR3 length: 14 residues. CDR3 loop: CASSQDLSSYEQYF. CDR3 nucleotide sequence: TGTGCCAGCAGCCAAGATCTCTCTTCCTACGAGCAGTACTTC.

This clonotype came up many times. J is TRBJ2-5 and V is TRBV11-3, with D perhaps TRBD1 (5 bases). The germline V gene has CDR1 SGHNT and CDR2 YENEEA. This CDR3 comprises 12 residues. V lost 3 bases to trimming and J lost 3 bases, with 5 bases between them. The CDR3 protein is CASSLTEETQYF. The CDR3 nucleotides read TGTGCCAGCAGCTTGACAGAAGAGACCCAGTACTTC.

This clonotype was seen a few times. The J gene is TRBJ2-3, the V gene TRBV30; D remains ambiguous. Germline V gene sequence: CDR1 GTSNPN, CDR2 SVGIG (reference sequence). The CDR3 is made up of 13 amino acids. The V gene lost 2 bases and the J gene lost 0 bases, with 6 bases spanning the gap. The CDR3 DNA reads as TGTGCCTGGAGTCTGGAGAGCACAGATACGCAGTATTTT. Protein sequence: CAWSLESTDTQYF.

The rearrangement uses TRBV27 and TRBJ2-1; unclear D gene. V lost 8 bases and J 8 bases, leaving 4 bases between the germline ends. Germline V gene sequence: CDR1 MNHEY, CDR2 SMNVEV (reference sequence). There are 9 residues in the CDR3. The CDR3 DNA follows: TGTGCCAGCGCCTATGAGCAGTTCTTC. Translating it yields CASAYEQFF.

This clonotype has ten or more counts. The chain combines TRBV28 with TRBJ2-3; D not certain. Germline CDR1 is MDHEN and CDR2 is SYDVKM. The V and J ends lost 3 bases and 4 bases respectively, with 2 bases between them. The length of the CDR3 is 11 residues. The CDR3 sequence: CASSFADTQYF. CDR3 DNA: TGTGCCAGCAGTTTCGCAGATACGCAGTATTTT.

The chain employs TRBV7-2 and TRBJ2-7, with TRBD2 matching 7 bases. J lost 2 bases, V lost 0 bases, and 16 bases had no gene match. Germline CDR1 is SGHTA and CDR2 is FQGNSA. The CDR3 is made up of 19 amino acids. This CDR3 reads CASSLALYRASGTTYEQYF. CDR3 coding DNA: TGTGCCAGCAGCTTAGCACTATATAGGGCTAGCGGTACCACCTACGAGCAGTACTTC. The full variable domain, in which reference TRBV7-2 and TRBJ2-7 provide the parts outside the CDR3, is GAGVSQSPSNKVTEKGKDVELRCDPISGHTALYWYRQSLGQGLEFLIYFQGNSAPDKSGLPSDRFSAERTGGSVSTLTIQRTQQEDSAVYLCASSLALYRASGTTYEQYFGPGTRLTVT.

This clonotype was observed at least ten times. The J gene is TRBJ1-1, the V gene TRBV6-1; the D is unclear. This CDR3 contains 15 residues. Deletions cut 6 bases from V and 2 bases from J, with 16 bases between. CDR1 is MNHNS, CDR2 SASEGT, per germline. CDR3 loop: CASSRPGRTNTEAFF. In DNA, the CDR3 is TGTGCCAGCAGCCGACCCGGCCGCACTAACACTGAAGCTTTCTTT.

This clonotype was recorded many times. This chain connects TRBV18 to TRBJ2-3; D is possibly TRBD1 or TRBD2 (5 bases each). Germline CDR1 and CDR2: KGHSH and LQKENI. The CDR3 runs 14 residues. Trimming removed 10 bases at V and 1 base at J, with 15 bases between. Here the CDR3 DNA reads TGTGCCACCCAAGGGGAGAGGGGCACAGATACGCAGTATTTT. Encoded protein: CATQGERGTDTQYF.

This clonotype has ten or more counts. The chain has TRBV12-3 or TRBV12-4 and TRBJ2-1; weak D call: TRBD2 (6 bases). The CDR3 has 15 amino acids. V lost 1 base and J 8 bases, leaving 15 bases between the germline ends. The chain's CDR3 is CASSLVAGLGDEQFF. DNA for the CDR3: TGTGCCAGCAGTTTAGTTGCGGGACTCGGGGATGAGCAGTTCTTC.

This clonotype was seen a few times. The chain is built from TRBV7-2 and TRBJ2-5; D remains unclear. The CDR3 contains 12 residues. Germline lookup yields CDR1 SGHTA and CDR2 FQGNSA. The V end lost 5 bases, the J end lost 8 bases, and 12 bases lay between the germline ends. This CDR3 is CASSVPRGTQYF. The CDR3 nucleotides are TGTGCCAGCAGCGTCCCTAGAGGCACCCAGTACTTC. The whole variable domain, filled in from reference TRBV7-2 and TRBJ2-5, reads GAGVSQSPSNKVTEKGKDVELRCDPISGHTALYWYRQSLGQGLEFLIYFQGNSAPDKSGLPSDRFSAERTGGSVSTLTIQRTQQEDSAVYLCASSVPRGTQYFGPGTRLLVL.

In this sample, this clonotype turned up many times. The CDR3 bases are TGTGCCAGCAGCTCGAAACTAGCGGTCCACTCCTACGAGCAGTACTTC. Translated: CASSSKLAVHSYEQYF. The J gene is TRBJ2-7, the V gene TRBV7-2; 8 bases are a match to TRBD2. J lost 0 bases, V lost 4 bases, and 8 bases had no gene match. The CDR3 runs 16 residues. Per the germline V gene, CDR1 is SGHTA and CDR2 is FQGNSA. The variable domain in full, with the rest retrieved from reference TRBV7-2 and TRBJ2-7, is GAGVSQSPSNKVTEKGKDVELRCDPISGHTALYWYRQSLGQGLEFLIYFQGNSAPDKSGLPSDRFSAERTGGSVSTLTIQRTQQEDSAVYLCASSSKLAVHSYEQYFGPGTRLTVT.

The V gene is TRBV7-8, the J gene TRBJ2-7; D might be TRBD1 or TRBD2, each matching 5 bases. The CDR3 runs 16 residues. Germline V lookup: CDR1 SGHVS, CDR2 FQNEAQ. The V end was cut by 4 bases, the J end by 2 bases, with 18 bases between. The CDR3 DNA reads TGTGCCAGCAGCTCCCCTTCCGGGACGGGCACCTACGAGCAGTACTTC. The encoded protein is CASSSPSGTGTYEQYF.

V and J are TRBV7-9 and TRBJ2-6; 12 positions agree with TRBD2. The germline V gene encodes CDR1 SEHNR and CDR2 FQNEAQ (reference sequence). Trimming took 5 bases from V and 3 from J; bases not matched to a gene: 5. This CDR3 is 17 amino acids long. CDR3 region: CASSPTSGSVGANVLTF. CDR3 nucleotides: TGTGCCAGCAGCCCGACTAGCGGGAGCGTTGGGGCCAACGTCCTGACTTTC.

This clonotype was seen ten or more times. The rearrangement joins TRBV3-1 to TRBJ1-4; a possible D gene is TRBD1 (5 bases). V was cut by 2 bases and J by 6 bases, with 10 bases left in between. This CDR3 spans 14 amino acids. Per the germline V gene, CDR1 is LGHDT and CDR2 is YNNKEL (reference sequence). The CDR3 nucleotides are TGTGCCAGCAGCCAATTAGGGGACGATGAAAAACTGTTTTTT. Translated: CASSQLGDDEKLFF.

This clonotype was seen many times. V and J are TRBV6-1 and TRBJ2-2, with D unresolved. V lost 10 bases and J lost 7, with 13 bases in between. Germline CDR1 MNHNS, CDR2 SASEGT. CDR3 length: 12 amino acids. The CDR3 DNA reads as TGTGCCACCTCCTTCGGGTACGGGGAGCTGTTTTTT. It translates to CATSFGYGELFF.